This TCR beta chain was identified during a study of beta chain features in type 1 diabetes. The CDR3 consists of 10 residues. V dropped 6 bases and J dropped 6 bases, with 8 bases sitting between them. Germline CDR1 and CDR2: DFQATT and SNEGSKA (reference sequence). The study reverse transcribed the entire isolated RNA, so it sequenced expressed TCRB transcripts. Assay: immunoSEQ multiplex PCR; the TCRdb copy retains only in-frame clones and omits some. This table has 200,000 to 250,000 clones, 25% to 30% appearing once. The sequence derives from a man aged 25-45 years in good health. The chain links TRBV20-1 to TRBJ1-1; D is unresolved. The sequencing input was central memory CD4+ T cells from blood. CDR3 sequence reads: CSARVAEAFF. CDR3 DNA sequence: TGCAGTGCAAGGGTTGCTGAAGCTTTCTTT.